Listed here are 32 T cell receptor beta chains from one sample, sequenced in a study of T cells in Graves' hyperthyroidism and ophthalmopathy. The investigators amplified TCR beta CDR3 regions from RNA transcripts. The HTBI set primed first-round TCR CDR3 RT-PCR. One entry per CDR3 protein results from TCRdb running MiXCR on the multiplex PCR reads. Of about 350,000 distinct CDR3 sequences listed, 15% to 20% are singletons. The sequenced sample consisted of blood. The receptor source for this set is a woman aged 35 to 49 with Graves' ophthalmopathy.

At least ten counts were recorded for this clonotype. This chain connects TRBV19 to TRBJ2-2; D is uncertain. Germline V lookup: CDR1 LNHDA, CDR2 SQIVND (reference sequence). V was trimmed by 4 bases and J by 6 bases, leaving 12 bases between them. The length of the CDR3 is 14 residues. CDR3 amino acids: CASSTRSRSGELFF. DNA for the CDR3: TGTGCCAGTAGTACCAGGAGTCGGTCCGGGGAGCTGTTTTTT.

This clonotype has a count of ten or more. A far bigger clonotype differs at one base, so this is likely a read error. This chain connects TRBV6-2 or TRBV6-3 to TRBJ2-2; D might be TRBD2 (5 bases). Germline-derived CDR1 and CDR2 are MNHEY and SVGEGT. CDR3 length: 12 amino acids. The CDR3 reads CASSLDTGELVF. CDR3 DNA sequence: TGTGCCAGCAGTTTGGATACCGGGGAGCTGGTTTTT.

This clonotype was counted at least ten times. CDR3 DNA sequence: TGTGCCAGCAGTTCACATAGGGGCAGCGGGAAGGTCGCCGGGGAGCTGTTTTTT. Amino acid sequence: CASSSHRGSGKVAGELFF. The chain employs TRBV12-3 or TRBV12-4 and TRBJ2-2; the match to TRBD2 covers 7 bases. The CDR3 is made up of 18 amino acids. The J segment lost 6 bases and the V segment lost 4 bases, leaving 17 bases of the junction unmatched.

This clonotype was found many times. The chain is built from TRBV30 and TRBJ1-2; D unclear. The CDR3 covers 13 residues. Germline loops: CDR1 GTSNPN, CDR2 SVGIG (reference sequence). CDR3 amino acids: CAQEKQRLYGYTF. The CDR3 DNA reads TGTGCGCAGGAAAAACAGCGCCTCTATGGCTACACCTTC.

This clonotype appeared many times. The chain is built from TRBV5-6 and TRBJ1-5; 8 bases align to TRBD1. Looked up from germline, CDR1 is SGHDT and CDR2 is YYEEEE. This CDR3 is 16 amino acids long. With 1 base clipped from V and 1 base from J, the junction kept 4 bases outside the gene matches. The CDR3 DNA is TGTGCCAGCAGCTTGTTTCAGGGGGCCAGCAATCAGCCCCAGCATTTT. Protein product: CASSLFQGASNQPQHF.

This clonotype was counted many times. The chain employs TRBV7-3 and TRBJ2-7; TRBD2 matches at 15 bases. Losses at the gene ends were 1 base for V and 0 bases for J; bases not matched to a gene: 7. Germline V gene lookup returns CDR1 SGHTA and CDR2 FQGTGA. The CDR3 length is 19 residues. Here the CDR3 DNA reads TGTGCCAGCAGCTTAAGCTCCATGGGACTAGCGGGAGGCTCCTACGAGCAGTACTTC. This translates into CASSLSSMGLAGGSYEQYF.

This clonotype came up many times. One junction end does not reproduce the germline sequence, and a read error may be involved. The CDR3 spells CASREGGAGANVLTF. CDR3 nucleotides: TGTGCCAGCAGAGAAGGGGGAGCTGGGGCCAACGTCCTGACTTTC. This sequence joins TRBV6-1 and TRBJ2-6; weak D call: TRBD1 (6 bases). The CDR3 spans 15 residues. Germline-derived CDR1 and CDR2 are MNHNS and SASEGT.

This clonotype appeared many times. The chain links TRBV6-2 or TRBV6-3 to TRBJ1-3; D is unresolved. This CDR3 is 14 amino acids long. The germline CDR1 and CDR2 sequences are MNHEY and SVGEGT. V gave up 4 bases and J gave up 0 bases, with 7 bases separating them. CDR3 nucleotides: TGTGCCAGCAGTTCGCCGGACTCTGGAAACACCATATATTTT. As protein: CASSSPDSGNTIYF.

In its sample, this clonotype was seen many times. DNA of the CDR3: TGTGCCAGCAGAAAATCAGGAGCAGCTAACTATGGCTACACCTTC. Protein: CASRKSGAANYGYTF. The chain employs TRBV28 and TRBJ1-2; no clear D. This CDR3 comprises 15 residues. CDR1 MDHEN and CDR2 SYDVKM come from the germline V gene. Trimming removed 6 bases at V and 0 bases at J, with 14 bases between.

This clonotype was observed many times. The rearrangement uses TRBV10-2 and TRBJ1-1, with 9 bases identical to TRBD1. Germline CDR1 is WSHSY and CDR2 is SAAADI. V lost 4 bases, J lost 4 bases, and 7 bases stayed unmatched. The CDR3 spans 15 residues. CDR3 DNA: TGCGCCAGCAGTGTAGGGACAGGGAAAGGCACTGAAGCTTTCTTT. Its translation: CASSVGTGKGTEAFF.

The chain employs TRBV30 and TRBJ1-2; D ambiguous. The germline CDR1 and CDR2 sequences are GTSNPN and SVGIG (reference sequence). The CDR3 sequence is 13 residues long. Trimming removed 3 bases at V and 6 bases at J, with 14 bases between. The CDR3 reads CAWRQRTLDGYTF. CDR3 DNA sequence: TGTGCCTGGAGGCAGCGGACGCTTGATGGCTACACCTTC.

The V gene is TRBV11-2, the J gene TRBJ2-7; 10 bases match TRBD1. The CDR3 extends over 16 amino acids. CDR1 is SGHAT and CDR2 is FQNNGV in the germline V gene. Trimming cost V 5 bases and J 2 bases; bases outside gene matches: 9. The CDR3 sequence: CASSKNRDRGPYEQYF. CDR3 DNA: TGTGCCAGCAGCAAGAACCGGGACAGGGGACCCTACGAGCAGTACTTC.

This clonotype was counted a few times. The chain is built from TRBV9 and TRBJ2-7; D not resolved. There are 14 residues in the CDR3. Per the germline V gene, CDR1 is SGDLS and CDR2 is YYNGEE. The V end lost 0 bases, the J end lost 6 bases, and 13 bases lay between the germline ends. CDR3 sequence: CASSVGGSHGEQYF. The DNA of the CDR3 is TGTGCCAGCAGCGTAGGCGGTAGCCACGGCGAGCAGTACTTC.

This chain connects TRBV15 to TRBJ1-3; D might be TRBD1 (6 bases). CDR3 length equals 15 residues. Germline-derived CDR1 and CDR2 are LNHNV and YYDKDF (reference sequence). Trimming removed 6 bases at V and 2 bases at J, with 14 bases between. CDR3 sequence reads: CATRSDSVPGNTIYF. The CDR3 DNA is TGTGCCACCAGGTCGGACAGTGTCCCTGGAAACACCATATATTTT.

This clonotype was detected ten times or more. This chain uses TRBV20-1 with TRBJ2-7, with TRBD2 identical over 9 bases. Germline V lookup: CDR1 DFQATT, CDR2 SNEGSKA (reference sequence). The CDR3 covers 15 residues. V was clipped by 6 bases and J by 4 bases; unmatched bases: 13. CDR3 DNA sequence: TGCAGTGCAAGAACGACGACTAGCGGACCGTACGAGCAGTACTTC. This encodes CSARTTTSGPYEQYF.

This chain links TRBV9 with TRBJ2-2, with TRBD2 matching over 15 bases. The CDR3 covers 16 residues. Germline CDR1 is SGDLS and CDR2 is YYNGEE. The trim removed 4 bases at V and 4 bases at J, leaving 2 bases unmatched. The CDR3 sequence: CASSLGLAGGTGELFF. The CDR3 coding sequence is TGTGCCAGCAGCTTGGGACTAGCGGGAGGCACCGGGGAGCTGTTTTTT.

This rearrangement joins TRBV28 to TRBJ1-3; TRBD1 might be the D (6 bases). There are 16 residues in the CDR3. Trimming pared 6 bases from V and 2 bases from J, leaving 17 bases between. The germline CDR1 and CDR2 sequences are MDHEN and SYDVKM. In DNA form, the CDR3 reads TGTGCCAGCAGGGACGGACAGTTGGGGCCTGGAAACACCATATATTTT. It specifies CASRDGQLGPGNTIYF. The whole variable domain, remainder taken from reference TRBV28 and TRBJ1-3, is DVKVTQSSRYLVKRTGEKVFLECVQDMDHENMFWYRQDPGLGLRLIYFSYDVKMKEKGDIPEGYSVSREKKERFSLILESASTNQTSMYLCASRDGQLGPGNTIYFGEGSWLTVV.

This clonotype was detected only a few times. This rearrangement joins TRBV20-1 to TRBJ2-7, with 9 bases matching TRBD1. The CDR3 is 15 amino acids. V lost 0 bases to trimming and J lost 2 bases; unmatched junction nucleotides: 5. CDR1 is DFQATT, CDR2 SNEGSKA, per germline (reference sequence). CDR3 nucleotide sequence: TGCAGTGCTAGAGATCCGGGACAGGGCCCCTACGAGCAGTACTTC. It specifies CSARDPGQGPYEQYF.

In this sample, this clonotype turned up many times. The chain employs TRBV3-1 and TRBJ1-5; 10 bases agree with TRBD1. J was trimmed by 4 bases and V by 2 bases; bases with no gene match: 2. CDR3 length equals 15 residues. The V gene's germline CDR1 is LGHDT and CDR2 YNNKEL (reference sequence). The CDR3 reads CASSQSGQGNQPQHF. CDR3 DNA sequence: TGTGCCAGCAGCCAATCGGGACAGGGGAATCAGCCCCAGCATTTT.

This clonotype has at least ten counts. The V gene is TRBV6-5, the J gene TRBJ1-6; 8 bases line up with TRBD1. V dropped 2 bases and J dropped 7; count of bases not matched to a gene: 4. CDR1 MNHEY and CDR2 SVGAGI come from the germline V gene. The CDR3 is 15 residues long. CDR3 residues: CASSYGGQANSPLHF. For the CDR3, the DNA is TGTGCCAGCAGTTACGGGGGACAGGCCAATTCACCCCTCCACTTT.

This rearrangement joins TRBV14 to TRBJ1-2; D is ambiguous. The CDR3 is 16 residues long. Germline loops: CDR1 SGHDN, CDR2 FVKESK. Trimming removed 4 bases from V and 5 bases from J, with 20 bases in between. In DNA form, the CDR3 reads TGTGCCAGCAGCCTCACATTCGATCCGGCGGGGTATGGCTACACCTTC. This gives the protein CASSLTFDPAGYGYTF.

The table lists this clonotype with many counts. The J gene is TRBJ1-1, the V gene TRBV4-2; D uncertain. CDR1 LGHNA and CDR2 YNFKEQ come from the germline V gene. The CDR3 extends over 15 amino acids. Trimming cost V 0 bases and J 1 base, with 9 bases left between them. In nucleotides, the CDR3 is TGTGCCAGCAGCCAAGATCGGGAGACGAACACTGAAGCTTTCTTT. This translates into CASSQDRETNTEAFF.

This clonotype has a single count. The genes are TRBV7-2 and TRBJ1-5; D is undetermined. Germline V gene lookup returns CDR1 SGHTA and CDR2 FQGNSA. This CDR3 is built from 14 residues. V lost 2 bases and J lost 6, with 11 bases in between. CDR3: CASSLNRSPQPQHF. In DNA, the CDR3 is TGTGCCAGCAGCTTAAATCGGAGCCCTCAGCCCCAGCATTTT.

This clonotype was observed at least ten times. This chain uses TRBV6-1 with TRBJ2-7, with 8 bases fitting TRBD1. Trimming removed 7 bases from V and 6 bases from J; junction bases left unmatched: 11. CDR3 length equals 14 residues. Germline lookup yields CDR1 MNHNS and CDR2 SASEGT. Written as DNA, the CDR3 is TGTGCCAGCAAGACCGGGACAGGAACTAGCGAGCAGTACTTC. Translating it yields CASKTGTGTSEQYF.

This clonotype was detected many times. The chain is built from TRBV5-4 and TRBJ2-2, with no clear D. The CDR3 totals 14 residues. Germline CDR1 and CDR2: SGHNT and YYREEE (reference sequence). V lost 0 bases and J lost 6, with 9 bases in between. CDR3 residues: CASSLGDSPGELFF. Written as DNA, the CDR3 is TGTGCCAGCAGCTTGGGGGATAGCCCCGGGGAGCTGTTTTTT.

The gene calls are TRBV11-2 and TRBJ2-2; maybe TRBD2 (6 bases). This CDR3 has 16 amino acids. Germline assignment: CDR1 SGHAT and CDR2 FQNNGV. V was trimmed by 5 bases and J by 1 base, leaving 14 bases between them. For the CDR3, the DNA is TGTGCCAGCAGCCCGCGGGTAGCGGTGAACACCGGGGAGCTGTTTTTT. It encodes CASSPRVAVNTGELFF. The full variable domain, with the rest looked up from reference TRBV11-2 and TRBJ2-2, is EAGVAQSPRYKIIEKRQSVAFWCNPISGHATLYWYQQILGQGPKLLIQFQNNGVVDDSQLPKDRFSAERLKGVDSTLKIQPAKLEDSAVYLCASSPRVAVNTGELFFGEGSRLTVL.

For this clonotype: One end of the junction is discordant with germline, which a read error may explain. The chain uses TRBV27 and TRBJ1-1; TRBD1 is a possible D gene (5 bases). Germline V gives CDR1 MNHEY, CDR2 SMNVEV (reference sequence). This CDR3 comprises 17 residues. The CDR3 region has the DNA TGTGCCAGCAGTGCCTTCGCAAACAGGTACTTGAACACTAAAGCTTTCTTT. Its translation: CASSAFANRYLNTKAFF.

Ten or more counts support this clonotype. The chain has TRBV3-1 and TRBJ2-7, with a weak D call TRBD1 (5 bases). Trimming removed 11 bases at V and 2 bases at J, with 13 bases between. Germline-derived CDR1 and CDR2 are LGHDT and YNNKEL (reference sequence). The CDR3 contains 12 residues. CDR3 in DNA: TGTGCCTCAAGGGGTGTCGCCTACGAGCAGTACTTC. Amino acids: CASRGVAYEQYF.

In this sample, this clonotype turned up many times. The V and J genes are TRBV4-1 and TRBJ1-2; 8 positions agree with TRBD1. The CDR3 has 17 amino acids. V was pared by 0 bases and J by 6 bases, with 12 bases of the junction left unmatched. CDR1 and CDR2 from the germline V gene are MGHRA and YSYEKL. The CDR3, as DNA: TGCGCCAGCAGCCAAGATCCTCAGGGGGCGCAAACAAATGGCTACACCTTC. The encoded protein is CASSQDPQGAQTNGYTF.

This clonotype was picked up many times. The J gene is TRBJ2-7, the V gene TRBV12-3 or TRBV12-4; 8 bases match TRBD1. The CDR3 has 15 amino acids. The trim removed 10 bases at V and 4 bases at J, leaving 15 bases unmatched. CDR3 sequence: CATSLTRQGRYEQYF. The CDR3 DNA reads as TGTGCCACCTCCCTTACACGACAGGGGCGTTACGAGCAGTACTTC.

This clonotype was seen repeatedly, ten times or more. The V and J genes are TRBV6-5 and TRBJ2-4; TRBD1 agrees at 8 bases. CDR3 length: 14 residues. Germline V gene sequence: CDR1 MNHEY, CDR2 SVGAGI. V shed 0 bases, J shed 6 bases, and the junction held 1 base outside the gene matches. This CDR3 reads CASSYSDRGNIQYF. CDR3 nucleotides: TGTGCCAGCAGTTACTCAGACAGGGGAAACATTCAGTACTTC.

This clonotype was observed many times. The V call is TRBV6-5, the J call TRBJ2-5, with 8 bases matching TRBD1. The CDR3 has 15 amino acids. Unmatched junction bases numbered 7, after V lost 2 bases and J lost 5 bases. CDR1 is MNHEY, CDR2 SVGAGI, per germline. The CDR3 region is CASSYTDRVFETQYF. The CDR3 DNA reads as TGTGCCAGCAGTTACACGGACAGGGTATTTGAGACCCAGTACTTC.